Presented here are 16 T cell receptor beta chains from one specimen sequenced in a study of T cell repertoires in cytomegalovirus infection. MiXCR was run by TCRdb on the reads, yielding one entry per CDR3 protein. The data show 150,000 to 200,000 distinct CDR3 sequences, about 21% seen once. The sequenced sample consisted of PBMCs. Every receptor here comes from a human donor in good health (CMV status not recorded). Some clones in this sample may be carry-over from other donors' samples.

At least ten counts were recorded for this clonotype. V is TRBV7-2 and J is TRBJ1-1; D perhaps matches TRBD1 (5 bases). The CDR3 covers 16 residues. From germline, CDR1 is SGHTA and CDR2 FQGNSA. The V end lost 5 bases, the J end lost 3 bases, and 19 bases lay between the germline ends. In DNA form, the CDR3 reads TGTGCCAGCAGCACCGACTTATGGGGGACCGACACTGAAGCTTTCTTT. It encodes CASSTDLWGTDTEAFF. The whole variable domain, filled in from reference TRBV7-2 and TRBJ1-1, reads GAGVSQSPSNKVTEKGKDVELRCDPISGHTALYWYRQSLGQGLEFLIYFQGNSAPDKSGLPSDRFSAERTGGSVSTLTIQRTQQEDSAVYLCASSTDLWGTDTEAFFGQGTRLTVV.

J is TRBJ2-1 and V is TRBV19; 11 bases line up with TRBD2. Germline lookup yields CDR1 LNHDA and CDR2 SQIVND (reference sequence). The CDR3 has 16 amino acids. J lost 9 bases, V lost 5 bases, and 12 bases had no gene match. CDR3: CASSPRLSGGASEQFF. CDR3 DNA sequence: TGTGCCAGTAGTCCCCGACTTAGCGGGGGGGCTAGTGAGCAGTTCTTC. Based on the CDR3 plus reference TRBV19 and TRBJ2-1, the full variable domain is DGGITQSPKYLFRKEGQNVTLSCEQNLNHDAMYWYRQDPGQGLRLIYYSQIVNDFQKGDIAEGYSVSREKKESFPLTVTSAQKNPTAFYLCASSPRLSGGASEQFFGPGTRLTVL.

The V call is TRBV7-8, the J call TRBJ2-1; 9 nucleotides match TRBD2. Germline V CDR1 and CDR2: SGHVS, FQNEAQ. This CDR3 is 15 amino acids long. V dropped 0 bases and J dropped 5; count of bases not matched to a gene: 2. The CDR3 DNA is TGTGCCAGCAGCTTAGCTAGCGGGAGCAACAATGAGCAGTTCTTC. Encoded protein: CASSLASGSNNEQFF.

The chain links TRBV20-1 to TRBJ2-5, with TRBD2 as a possible D gene (6 bases). Looked up from germline, CDR1 is DFQATT and CDR2 is SNEGSKA (reference sequence). This CDR3 comprises 16 residues. The V and J ends lost 4 bases and 3 bases respectively, with 21 bases between them. This chain's CDR3 is CSATKLESRGEETQYF. The CDR3 nucleotides read TGCAGTGCTACCAAACTAGAGTCCCGCGGGGAAGAGACCCAGTACTTC.

This clonotype was counted at least ten times. The chain joins TRBV6-1 to TRBJ2-1, with D tentatively TRBD2 (5 bases). V gave up 2 bases and J gave up 2 bases, with 10 bases separating them. Germline V lookup: CDR1 MNHNS, CDR2 SASEGT. There are 15 residues in the CDR3. For the CDR3, the DNA is TGTGCCAGCAGTGAACTCAGCGGAACCTACAATGAGCAGTTCTTC. Its protein product is CASSELSGTYNEQFF.

The sample holds a few counts of this clonotype. At one end, the junction sequence differs from germline, possibly due to a read error. The V and J genes are TRBV7-9 and TRBJ1-6; no firm D call. This CDR3 region has 15 residues. Looked up from germline, CDR1 is SEHNR and CDR2 is FQNEAQ (reference sequence). This CDR3 reads CANSEATYVDSPLHF. As DNA, the CDR3 is TGTGCCAACAGCGAAGCTACATACGTAGATTCACCCCTCCACTTT.

The V call is TRBV6-2 or TRBV6-3, the J call TRBJ2-1, with TRBD1 matching over 9 bases. This CDR3 has 17 residues. The V segment lost 5 bases and the J segment 0 bases; nucleotides outside the gene matches: 8. CDR1 and CDR2 (germline): MNHEY, SVGEGT. CDR3 region: CASSARGTGSSYNEQFF. Written as DNA, the CDR3 is TGTGCCAGCAGTGCCCGAGGGACAGGGAGCTCCTACAATGAGCAGTTCTTC.

At least ten counts were recorded for this clonotype. The V call is TRBV6-2 or TRBV6-3, the J call TRBJ2-7, with 9 bases lining up with TRBD1. Germline V gives CDR1 MNHEY, CDR2 SVGEGT. Trimming took 4 bases from V and 2 from J; bases not matched to a gene: 15. This CDR3 has 18 amino acids. In DNA, the CDR3 is TGTGCCAGCAGTTCCTACAGGGGACCGGGACAGGGAACCTACGAGCAGTACTTC. This codes for CASSSYRGPGQGTYEQYF.

This clonotype was seen just once. This rearrangement joins TRBV5-1 to TRBJ1-1; D gene unclear. Trimming left V 5 bases short and J 1 base short, with 9 bases between. Germline V gives CDR1 SGHRS, CDR2 YFSETQ. The CDR3 spans 13 residues. The CDR3: CASRISENTEAFF. The CDR3 DNA reads as TGCGCCAGCAGAATTTCAGAGAACACTGAAGCTTTCTTT.

The chain joins TRBV7-2 to TRBJ2-2; 8 nucleotides line up with TRBD1. The CDR3 consists of 16 residues. V dropped 2 bases and J dropped 0; count of bases not matched to a gene: 2. Germline CDR1 reads SGHTA; CDR2 reads FQGNSA. CDR3 loop: CASSLLGQANTGELFF. The CDR3 DNA sequence: TGTGCCAGCAGCTTATTGGGACAGGCGAACACCGGGGAGCTGTTTTTT.

In its sample, this clonotype was seen a few times. The V and J genes are TRBV23-1 and TRBJ2-7; D tentatively fits TRBD1 or TRBD2 (5 bases each). TRBV23-1 is classed as an ORF, of uncertain function. This CDR3 comprises 15 residues. Trimming removed 4 bases at V and 0 bases at J, with 13 bases between. CDR3 bases: TGCGCCAGCAGTCCCTCCGGGACGTGCTCCTACGAGCAGTACTTC. Protein: CASSPSGTCSYEQYF.

This clonotype was counted at least ten times. V usage is TRBV7-2 and J usage is TRBJ1-2, with no clear D. V was trimmed by 5 bases and J by 8 bases, leaving 21 bases between them. The CDR3 extends over 15 amino acids. Germline V CDR1 and CDR2: SGHTA, FQGNSA. This chain's CDR3 is CASSPSEGSRLGYTF. CDR3 nucleotides: TGTGCCAGCAGCCCCTCCGAGGGCTCCCGCCTGGGCTACACCTTC. The full variable domain, its missing parts supplied by reference TRBV7-2 and TRBJ1-2, is GAGVSQSPSNKVTEKGKDVELRCDPISGHTALYWYRQSLGQGLEFLIYFQGNSAPDKSGLPSDRFSAERTGGSVSTLTIQRTQQEDSAVYLCASSPSEGSRLGYTFGSGTRLTVV.

This clonotype was seen at least ten times. The rearrangement uses TRBV7-2 and TRBJ1-5; 7 nucleotides line up with TRBD1. Per germline, CDR1 SGHTA and CDR2 FQGNSA. J lost 8 bases, V lost 6 bases, and 10 bases had no gene match. The CDR3 extends over 14 amino acids. The CDR3 DNA reads as TGTGCCAGCAGTATGACAGGGATGGGAAAGCCCCAGCATTTT. Protein sequence: CASSMTGMGKPQHF.

Comment on this clonotype: The junction does not match germline at one end; this may be a read error. The chain employs TRBV12-3 or TRBV12-4 and TRBJ1-5; D might be TRBD1 (6 bases). CDR3 size: 16 residues. CDR3 in DNA: TGTGCCGGCAGTTTCTATGGCAGGGGAAGCAATCAGCCCCAGCATTTT. Translation: CAGSFYGRGSNQPQHF.

This clonotype showed up just a few times. The gene calls are TRBV18 and TRBJ2-3; D might be TRBD1 or TRBD2, each matching 5 bases. The germline CDR1 and CDR2 sequences are KGHSH and LQKENI. The CDR3 is made up of 18 amino acids. V shed 2 bases and J shed 0 bases, with 18 bases lying between them. In nucleotides, the CDR3 is TGTGCCAGCTCACCAAGGGTGATGCTGGGGGAGAGCACAGATACGCAGTATTTT. As protein: CASSPRVMLGESTDTQYF.

This clonotype was recorded many times. The chain uses TRBV12-3 or TRBV12-4 and TRBJ1-1, with 7 positions matching TRBD1. This CDR3 comprises 17 residues. Trimming took 7 bases from V and 2 from J; bases not matched to a gene: 16. CDR3 in DNA: TGTGCCAGCATGAGCCTGATGACAGGGCACATCAACACTGAAGCTTTCTTT. Its protein is CASMSLMTGHINTEAFF.